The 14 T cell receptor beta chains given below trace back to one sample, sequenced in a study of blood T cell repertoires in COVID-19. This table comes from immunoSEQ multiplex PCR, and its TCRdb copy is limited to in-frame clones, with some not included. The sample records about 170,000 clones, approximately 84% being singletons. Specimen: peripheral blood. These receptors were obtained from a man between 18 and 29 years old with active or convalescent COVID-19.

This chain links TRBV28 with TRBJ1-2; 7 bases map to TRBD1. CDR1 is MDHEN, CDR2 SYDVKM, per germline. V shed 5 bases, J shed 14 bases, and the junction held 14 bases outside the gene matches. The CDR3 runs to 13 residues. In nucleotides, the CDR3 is TGTGCCAGCAGTCCATCCCATGACAGGGTTAATACCTTC. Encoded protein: CASSPSHDRVNTF.

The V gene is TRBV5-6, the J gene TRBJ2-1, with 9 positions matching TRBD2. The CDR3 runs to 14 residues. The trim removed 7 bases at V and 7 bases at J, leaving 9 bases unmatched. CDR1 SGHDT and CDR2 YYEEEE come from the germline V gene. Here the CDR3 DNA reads TGTGCCAGCGGGCGCGGACTAGCGCTTAATGAGCAGTTCTTC. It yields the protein CASGRGLALNEQFF.

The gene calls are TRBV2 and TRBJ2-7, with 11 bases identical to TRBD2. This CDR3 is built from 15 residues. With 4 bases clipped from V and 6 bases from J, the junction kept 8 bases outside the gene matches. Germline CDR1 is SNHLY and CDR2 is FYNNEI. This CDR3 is CASSVVAGGPVEQYF. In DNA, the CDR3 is TGTGCCAGCAGTGTGGTAGCGGGAGGGCCTGTCGAGCAGTACTTC. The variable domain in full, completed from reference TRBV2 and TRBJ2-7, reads EPEVTQTPSHQVTQMGQEVILRCVPISNHLYFYWYRQILGQKVEFLVSFYNNEISEKSEIFDDQFSVERPDGSNFTLKIRSTKLEDSAMYFCASSVVAGGPVEQYFGPGTRLTVT.

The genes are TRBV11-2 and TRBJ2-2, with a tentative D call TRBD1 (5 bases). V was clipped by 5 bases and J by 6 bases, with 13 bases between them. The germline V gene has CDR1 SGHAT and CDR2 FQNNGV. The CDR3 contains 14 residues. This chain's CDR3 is CASSPRVGAGELFF. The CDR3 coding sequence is TGTGCCAGCAGCCCCCGGGTAGGGGCCGGGGAGCTGTTTTTT.

CDR3 amino acids: CASSLAGTGFLGDTQYF. In DNA form, the CDR3 reads TGTGCCAGCAGCTTAGCGGGGACAGGGTTTTTAGGGGATACGCAGTATTTT. The chain has TRBV7-9 and TRBJ2-3, with 9 bases matching TRBD1. The CDR3 contains 17 residues. Trimming cost V 0 bases and J 6 bases; bases outside gene matches: 10. CDR1 and CDR2 from the germline V gene are SEHNR and FQNEAQ (reference sequence).

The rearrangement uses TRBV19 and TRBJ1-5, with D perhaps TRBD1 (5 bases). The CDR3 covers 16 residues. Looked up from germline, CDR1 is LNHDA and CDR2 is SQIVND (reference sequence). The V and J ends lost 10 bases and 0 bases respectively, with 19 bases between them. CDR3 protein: CATMRPDSASNQPQHF. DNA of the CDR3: TGTGCCACAATGCGGCCCGACAGCGCTAGCAATCAGCCCCAGCATTTT.

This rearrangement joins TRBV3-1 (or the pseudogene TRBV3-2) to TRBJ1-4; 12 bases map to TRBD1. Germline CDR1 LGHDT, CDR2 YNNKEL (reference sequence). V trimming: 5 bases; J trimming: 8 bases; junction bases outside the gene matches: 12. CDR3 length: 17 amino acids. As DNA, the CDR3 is TGTGCCAGCAGCGAAACAGGGACAGGGGGCGCCGAGGAAAAACTGTTTTTT. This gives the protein CASSETGTGGAEEKLFF.

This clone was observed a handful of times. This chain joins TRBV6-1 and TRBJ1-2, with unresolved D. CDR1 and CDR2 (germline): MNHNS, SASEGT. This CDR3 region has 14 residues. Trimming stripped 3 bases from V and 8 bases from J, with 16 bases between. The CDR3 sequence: CASSDDVYDGGYTF. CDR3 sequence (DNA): TGTGCCAGCAGTGACGACGTCTACGACGGGGGCTACACCTTC.

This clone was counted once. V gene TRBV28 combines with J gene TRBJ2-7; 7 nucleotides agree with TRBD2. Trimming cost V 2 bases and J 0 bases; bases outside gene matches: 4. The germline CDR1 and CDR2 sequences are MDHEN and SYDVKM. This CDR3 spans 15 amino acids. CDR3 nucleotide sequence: TGTGCCAGCAGTTTAGAAGCGGGAAGCTCCTACGAGCAGTACTTC. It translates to CASSLEAGSSYEQYF.

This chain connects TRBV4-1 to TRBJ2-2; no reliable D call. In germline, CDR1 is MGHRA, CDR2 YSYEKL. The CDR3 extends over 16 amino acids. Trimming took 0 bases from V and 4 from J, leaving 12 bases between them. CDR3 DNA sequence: TGCGCCAGCAGCCAAGATCCTAGTGTGAGCACCGGGGAGCTGTTTTTT. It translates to CASSQDPSVSTGELFF.

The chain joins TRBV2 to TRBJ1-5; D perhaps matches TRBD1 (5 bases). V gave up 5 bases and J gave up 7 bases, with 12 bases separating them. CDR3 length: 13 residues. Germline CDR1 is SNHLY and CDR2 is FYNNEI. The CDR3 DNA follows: TGTGCCAGCAGTTCACAGGATTACCAGCCCCAGCATTTT. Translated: CASSSQDYQPQHF.

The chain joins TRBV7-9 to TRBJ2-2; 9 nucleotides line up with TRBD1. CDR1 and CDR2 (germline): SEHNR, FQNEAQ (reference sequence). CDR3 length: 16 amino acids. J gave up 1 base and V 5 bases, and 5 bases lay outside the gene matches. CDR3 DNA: TGTGCCAGCAGCAGAGACAGGGGGTGGAACACCGGGGAGCTGTTTTTT. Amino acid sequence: CASSRDRGWNTGELFF.

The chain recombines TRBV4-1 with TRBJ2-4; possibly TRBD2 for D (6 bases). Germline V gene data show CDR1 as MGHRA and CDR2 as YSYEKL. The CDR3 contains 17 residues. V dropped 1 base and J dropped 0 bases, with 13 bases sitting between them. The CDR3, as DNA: TGCGCCAGCAGCCAAGGAGACCCAGCGGGAGCCAAAAACATTCAGTACTTC. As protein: CASSQGDPAGAKNIQYF.

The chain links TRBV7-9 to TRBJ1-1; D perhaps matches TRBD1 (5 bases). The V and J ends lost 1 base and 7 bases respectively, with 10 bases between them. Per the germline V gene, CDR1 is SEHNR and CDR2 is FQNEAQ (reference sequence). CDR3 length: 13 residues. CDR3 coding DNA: TGTGCCAGCAGCTTAGGGCAGGGCCTTGAAGCTTTCTTT. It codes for CASSLGQGLEAFF.